The present T cell receptor (beta chain) was sequenced within a study of regulatory T cells in long-lasting Graves disease. Across the whole study: Newly diagnosed Graves' patients had under 3 months of antithyroid drugs.

This clonotype appeared many times. Its antigen is still unknown. Libraries of TCR beta came from iRepertoire HTBI primers plus Arm-PCR of CDR3 regions. Authors' analysis steps: Samples revealed roughly 62 TRBV and 14 TRBJ segments. Each CDR3 protein gets one entry after TCRdb re-called the multiplex PCR reads with MiXCR. It is TCRdb's table, rather than the study itself, that gives the V and J calls and clone size. The sample holds some 200,000 distinct CDR3 sequences, roughly a fifth seen once. Study-wide findings and caveats: TRBV28, TRBJ1-2 and TRBJ2-5 were favored in persistent disease.

V was trimmed by 5 bases and J by 5 bases, leaving 20 bases between them. Germline values: CDR1 MNHNS, CDR2 SASEGT. This CDR3 spans 16 amino acids. Time point defined: newly diagnosed GD, antithyroid drugs for less than 3 months. After RNA was extracted from PBMCs, the TCR library was made from it. These same records also appear under a second study, on T cells in Graves' hyperthyroidism and ophthalmopathy. That source notes: Blood also held most thyroid clonotypes expanded beyond 0.001.

The sequencing used peripheral blood mononuclear cells (PBMCs), collected at new diagnosis, from a patient treated with antithyroid drugs. The TCR originated in a woman under 40 with Graves disease. The rearrangement links TRBV6-1 to TRBJ2-3; D is possibly TRBD1 or TRBD2 (5 bases each). CDR3 in DNA: TGTGCCAGCAGTACCCCGTCCCGGGACGCAGAAGATACGCAGTATTTT. Translation gives CASSTPSRDAEDTQYF.